This T cell receptor (beta chain) was identified in a study of glioma-infiltrating T cells after dendritic cell vaccination. The time point denotes: after dendritic cell vaccination, including at tumor progression/relapse. Blood PBMC samples: pre-vaccination, two weeks post third vaccination, and at tumor progression. Points from the study as a whole: Complete blood and tumor specimen sets were limited to few patients.

The PCR used 60 V beta and 13 J beta primers. Here immunoSEQ multiplex PCR was the method, and the copy in TCRdb shows in-frame clones only, minus some. The data contain approximately 60,000 clones, about 89% of them singletons. About this clone itself: The antigen is unknown.

This CDR3 spans 14 amino acids. Germline trimming cut 5 bases from V and 6 bases from J; bases unmatched to any gene: 6. Per germline, CDR1 MRHNA and CDR2 SNTAGT. The receptor was derived from a human donor with glioblastoma. The chain employs TRBV6-4 and TRBJ2-1; TRBD2 agrees at 8 bases. The starting material was blood, obtained after dendritic cell vaccination. CDR3 sequence (DNA): TGTGCCAGCAGTAATAGCGGGGCTTCCAATGAGCAGTTCTTC. Amino acids: CASSNSGASNEQFF.